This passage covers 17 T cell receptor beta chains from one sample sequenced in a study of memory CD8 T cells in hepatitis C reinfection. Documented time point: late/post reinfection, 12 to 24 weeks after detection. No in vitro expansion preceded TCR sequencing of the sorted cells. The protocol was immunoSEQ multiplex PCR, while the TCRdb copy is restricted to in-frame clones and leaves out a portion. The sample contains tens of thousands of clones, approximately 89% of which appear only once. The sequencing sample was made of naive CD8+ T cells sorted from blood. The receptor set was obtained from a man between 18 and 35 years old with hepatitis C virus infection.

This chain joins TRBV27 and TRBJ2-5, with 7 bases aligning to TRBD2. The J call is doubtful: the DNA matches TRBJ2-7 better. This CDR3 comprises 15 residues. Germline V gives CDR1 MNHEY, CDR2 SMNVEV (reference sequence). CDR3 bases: TGTGCCAGCAGTTTAAGCGTAGCGGGCCATTACGAGCAGTACTTC. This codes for CASSLSVAGHYEQYF.

The CDR3 spells CASSFSGGSYEQYF. CDR3 coding DNA: TGTGCCAGTAGTTTTAGCGGGGGATCCTACGAGCAGTACTTC. The chain recombines TRBV19 with TRBJ2-7; 9 positions agree with TRBD2. Germline CDR1 reads LNHDA; CDR2 reads SQIVND (reference sequence). V dropped 5 bases and J dropped 1; count of bases not matched to a gene: 3. This CDR3 has 14 residues.

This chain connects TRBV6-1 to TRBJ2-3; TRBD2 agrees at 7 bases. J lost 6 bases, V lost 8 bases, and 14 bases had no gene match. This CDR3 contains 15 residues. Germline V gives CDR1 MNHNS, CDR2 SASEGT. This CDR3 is CASPLSGFTRDTQYF. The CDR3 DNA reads TGTGCCAGCCCTCTTAGCGGGTTCACCCGGGATACGCAGTATTTT.

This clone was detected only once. The CDR3 DNA reads TGCGCCAGCAGCCATCTAGCGGGAGTCTACGAGCAGTACTTC. This codes for CASSHLAGVYEQYF. The gene calls are TRBV4-1 and TRBJ2-7, with TRBD2 identical over 10 bases. The trim removed 3 bases at V and 3 bases at J, leaving 2 bases unmatched. CDR1 is MGHRA, CDR2 YSYEKL, per germline. The CDR3 runs to 14 residues.

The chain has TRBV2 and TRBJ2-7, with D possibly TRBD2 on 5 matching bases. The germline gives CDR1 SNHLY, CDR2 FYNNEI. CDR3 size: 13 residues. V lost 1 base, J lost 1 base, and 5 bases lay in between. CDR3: CASSEGGSYEQYF. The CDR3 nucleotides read TGTGCCAGCAGTGAAGGAGGGTCCTACGAGCAGTACTTC.

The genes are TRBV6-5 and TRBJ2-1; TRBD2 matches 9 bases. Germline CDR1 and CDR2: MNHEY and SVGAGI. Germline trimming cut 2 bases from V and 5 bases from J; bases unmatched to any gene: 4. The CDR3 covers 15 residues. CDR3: CASSYVAGAHNEQFF. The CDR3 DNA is TGTGCCAGCAGTTACGTAGCGGGGGCCCACAATGAGCAGTTCTTC.

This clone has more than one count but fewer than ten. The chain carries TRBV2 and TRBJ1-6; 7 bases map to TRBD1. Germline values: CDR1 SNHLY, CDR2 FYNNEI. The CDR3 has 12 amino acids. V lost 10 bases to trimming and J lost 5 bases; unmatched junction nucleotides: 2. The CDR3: CATGTDNSPLHF. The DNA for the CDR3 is TGTGCCACCGGGACAGATAATTCACCCCTCCACTTT. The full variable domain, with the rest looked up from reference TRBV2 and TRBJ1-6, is EPEVTQTPSHQVTQMGQEVILRCVPISNHLYFYWYRQILGQKVEFLVSFYNNEISEKSEIFDDQFSVERPDGSNFTLKIRSTKLEDSAMYFCATGTDNSPLHFGNGTRLTVT.

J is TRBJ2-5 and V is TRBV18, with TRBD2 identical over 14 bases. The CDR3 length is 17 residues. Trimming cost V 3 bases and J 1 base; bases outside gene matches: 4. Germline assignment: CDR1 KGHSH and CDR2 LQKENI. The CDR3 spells CASSPGLAGVVQETQYF. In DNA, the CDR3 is TGTGCCAGCTCACCGGGACTAGCGGGAGTAGTCCAAGAGACCCAGTACTTC.

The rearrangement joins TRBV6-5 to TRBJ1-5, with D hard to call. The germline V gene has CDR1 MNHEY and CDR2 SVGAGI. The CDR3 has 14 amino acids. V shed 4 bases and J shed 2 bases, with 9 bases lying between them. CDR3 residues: CASSSGFGNQPQHF. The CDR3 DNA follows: TGTGCCAGCAGTTCGGGTTTCGGCAATCAGCCCCAGCATTTT.

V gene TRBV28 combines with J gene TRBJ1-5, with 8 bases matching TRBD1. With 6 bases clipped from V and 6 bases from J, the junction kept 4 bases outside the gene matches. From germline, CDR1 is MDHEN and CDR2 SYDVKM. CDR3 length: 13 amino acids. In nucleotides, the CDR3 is TGTGCCAGCAGACCTGACAGGGGTCAGCCCCAGCATTTT. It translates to CASRPDRGQPQHF.

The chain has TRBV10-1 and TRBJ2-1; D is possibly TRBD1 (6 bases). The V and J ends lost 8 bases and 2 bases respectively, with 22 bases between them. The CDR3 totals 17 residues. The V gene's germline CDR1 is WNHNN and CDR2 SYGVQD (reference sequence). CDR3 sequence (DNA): TGCGCCAGCGATAACAACTCAGGGGCTCCCCCCTACAATGAGCAGTTCTTC. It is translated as CASDNNSGAPPYNEQFF.

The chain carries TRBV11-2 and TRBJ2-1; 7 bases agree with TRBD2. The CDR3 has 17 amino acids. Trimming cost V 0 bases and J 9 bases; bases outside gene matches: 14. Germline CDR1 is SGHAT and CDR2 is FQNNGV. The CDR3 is CASSLDRVGGPNGEQFF. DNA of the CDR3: TGTGCCAGCAGCTTAGATCGGGTGGGAGGGCCAAATGGTGAGCAGTTCTTC.

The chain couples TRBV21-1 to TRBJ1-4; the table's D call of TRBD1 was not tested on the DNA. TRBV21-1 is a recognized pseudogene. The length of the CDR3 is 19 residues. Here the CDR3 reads CASSKALFRTDRASEKLFF. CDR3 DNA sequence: TGTGCCAGCAGCAAAGCGCTTTTTAGGACAGATAGAGCCAGTGAAAAACTGTTTTTT.

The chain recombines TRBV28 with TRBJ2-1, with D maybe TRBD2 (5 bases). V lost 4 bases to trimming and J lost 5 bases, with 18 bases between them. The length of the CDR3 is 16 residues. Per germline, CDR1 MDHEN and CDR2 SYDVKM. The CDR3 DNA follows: TGTGCCAGCAGTTCGCCCAGAGCGGAGGAAAACAATGAGCAGTTCTTC. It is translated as CASSSPRAEENNEQFF.

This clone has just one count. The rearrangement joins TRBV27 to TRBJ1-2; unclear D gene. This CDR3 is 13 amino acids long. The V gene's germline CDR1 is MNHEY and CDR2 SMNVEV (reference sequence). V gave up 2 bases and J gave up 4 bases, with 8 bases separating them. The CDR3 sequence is CASSLGEFYGYTF. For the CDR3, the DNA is TGTGCCAGCAGTTTAGGAGAATTCTATGGCTACACCTTC.

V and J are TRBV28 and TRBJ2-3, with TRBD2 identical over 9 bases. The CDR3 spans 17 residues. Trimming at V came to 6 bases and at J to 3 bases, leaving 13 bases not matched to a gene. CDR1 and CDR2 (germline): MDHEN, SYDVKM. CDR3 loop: CASRISGAGGRTDTQYF. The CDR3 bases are TGTGCCAGCAGGATTTCAGGAGCGGGGGGCAGAACAGATACGCAGTATTTT.

This CDR3 reads CASSEWLAGGPYEQYF. Here the CDR3 DNA reads TGTGCCAGCAGTGAATGGCTAGCGGGAGGGCCCTACGAGCAGTACTTC. The chain employs TRBV2 and TRBJ2-7, with TRBD2 matching over 12 bases. Trimming removed 2 bases from V and 2 bases from J; junction bases left unmatched: 4. This CDR3 region has 16 residues. In germline, CDR1 is SNHLY, CDR2 FYNNEI.